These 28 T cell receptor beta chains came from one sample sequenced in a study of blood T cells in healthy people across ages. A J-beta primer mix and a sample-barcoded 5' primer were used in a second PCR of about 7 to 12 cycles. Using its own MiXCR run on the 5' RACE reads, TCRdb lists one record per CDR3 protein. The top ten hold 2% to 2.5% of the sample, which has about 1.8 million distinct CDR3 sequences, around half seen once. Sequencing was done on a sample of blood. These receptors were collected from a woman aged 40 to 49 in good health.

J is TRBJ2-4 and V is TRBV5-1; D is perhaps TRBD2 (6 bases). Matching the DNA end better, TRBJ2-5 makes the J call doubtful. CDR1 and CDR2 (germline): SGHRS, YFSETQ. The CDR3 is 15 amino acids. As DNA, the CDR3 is TGCGCCAGCAGTCCGAACGTCTTACGGGGGGAGACCCAGTACTTC. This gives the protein CASSPNVLRGETQYF.

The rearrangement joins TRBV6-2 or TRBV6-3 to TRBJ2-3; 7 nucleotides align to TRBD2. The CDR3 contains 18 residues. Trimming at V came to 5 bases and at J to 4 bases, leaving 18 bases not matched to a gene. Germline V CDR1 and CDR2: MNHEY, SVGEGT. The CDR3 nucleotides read TGTGCCAGCAGTAAAAGAACACCTCTAGCGGACCACCCAGATACGCAGTATTTT. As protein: CASSKRTPLADHPDTQYF.

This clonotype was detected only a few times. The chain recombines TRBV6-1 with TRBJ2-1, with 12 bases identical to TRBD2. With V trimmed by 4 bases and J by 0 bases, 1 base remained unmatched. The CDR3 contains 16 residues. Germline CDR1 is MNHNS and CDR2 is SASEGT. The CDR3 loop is CASSGTSGVSYNEQFF. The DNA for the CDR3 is TGTGCCAGCAGTGGGACTAGCGGGGTCTCCTACAATGAGCAGTTCTTC.

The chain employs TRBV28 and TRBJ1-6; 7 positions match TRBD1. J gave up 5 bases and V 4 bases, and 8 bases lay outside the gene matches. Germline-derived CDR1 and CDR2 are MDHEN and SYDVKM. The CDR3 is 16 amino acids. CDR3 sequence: CASSWLSGTDNSPLHF. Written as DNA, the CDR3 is TGTGCCAGCAGTTGGCTTTCCGGGACAGATAATTCACCCCTCCACTTT.

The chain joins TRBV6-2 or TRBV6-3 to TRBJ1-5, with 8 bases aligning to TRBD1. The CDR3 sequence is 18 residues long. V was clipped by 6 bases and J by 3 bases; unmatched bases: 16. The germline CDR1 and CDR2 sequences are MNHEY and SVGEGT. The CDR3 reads CASSQGERTGRYNQPQHF. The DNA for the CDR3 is TGTGCCAGCAGCCAGGGGGAAAGGACAGGGCGGTACAATCAGCCCCAGCATTTT.

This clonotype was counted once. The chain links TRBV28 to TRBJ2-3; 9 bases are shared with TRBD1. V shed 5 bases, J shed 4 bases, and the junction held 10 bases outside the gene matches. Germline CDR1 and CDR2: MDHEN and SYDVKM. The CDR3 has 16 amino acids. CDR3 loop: CASSPPPGQGADTQYF. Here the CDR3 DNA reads TGTGCCAGCAGTCCACCCCCGGGACAGGGAGCAGATACGCAGTATTTT.

The CDR3 coding sequence is TGCAGCGTTGAAGGGGGACAGGGGTCGGAGACCCAGTACTTC. Protein: CSVEGGQGSETQYF. The chain is built from TRBV29-1 and TRBJ2-5; 10 nucleotides match TRBD1. Germline values: CDR1 SQVTM, CDR2 ANQGSEA. The CDR3 spans 14 residues. The J segment lost 5 bases and the V segment lost 1 base, leaving 4 bases of the junction unmatched.

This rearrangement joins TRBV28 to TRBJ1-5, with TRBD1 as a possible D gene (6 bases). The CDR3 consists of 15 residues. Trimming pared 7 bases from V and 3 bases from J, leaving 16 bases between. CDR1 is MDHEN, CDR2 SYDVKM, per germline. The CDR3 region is CASNHPGQINQPQHF. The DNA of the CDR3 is TGTGCCAGCAACCACCCTGGACAGATCAATCAGCCCCAGCATTTT.

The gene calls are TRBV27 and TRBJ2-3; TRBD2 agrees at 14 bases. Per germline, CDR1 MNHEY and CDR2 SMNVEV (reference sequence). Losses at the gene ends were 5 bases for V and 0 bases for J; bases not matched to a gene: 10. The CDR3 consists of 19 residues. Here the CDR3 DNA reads TGTGCCAGCAGTCGGAGGACTAGCGGGGGGTCAACTAGCACAGATACGCAGTATTTT. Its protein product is CASSRRTSGGSTSTDTQYF.

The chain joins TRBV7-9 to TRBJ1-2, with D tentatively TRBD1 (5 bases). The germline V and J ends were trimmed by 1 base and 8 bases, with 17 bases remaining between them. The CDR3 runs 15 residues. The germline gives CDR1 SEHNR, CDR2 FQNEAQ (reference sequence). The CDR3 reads CASSLVSAGQGGYTF. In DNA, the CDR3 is TGTGCCAGCAGCTTAGTATCGGCAGGGCAGGGAGGCTACACCTTC.

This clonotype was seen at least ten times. This CDR3 reads CSASRQGMNIQYF. The CDR3, as DNA: TGCAGTGCTAGCCGTCAGGGGATGAACATTCAGTACTTC. V gene TRBV20-1 combines with J gene TRBJ2-4, with D possibly matching TRBD1 (6 bases). CDR3 length: 13 amino acids. V was pared by 3 bases and J by 7 bases, with 13 bases between. Germline CDR1 and CDR2: DFQATT and SNEGSKA (reference sequence).

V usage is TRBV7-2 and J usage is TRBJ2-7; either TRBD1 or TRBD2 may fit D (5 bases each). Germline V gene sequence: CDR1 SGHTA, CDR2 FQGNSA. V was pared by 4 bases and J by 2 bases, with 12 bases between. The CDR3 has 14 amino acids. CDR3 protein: CASSSGREPYEQYF. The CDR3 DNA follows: TGTGCCAGCAGCTCGGGGCGTGAGCCCTACGAGCAGTACTTC.

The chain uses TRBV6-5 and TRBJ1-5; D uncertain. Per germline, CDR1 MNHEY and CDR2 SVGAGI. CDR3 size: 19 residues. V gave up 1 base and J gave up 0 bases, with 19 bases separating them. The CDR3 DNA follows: TGTGCCAGCAGTTACTTGGCAGGCGAAGACACTTATAGCAATCAGCCCCAGCATTTT. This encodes CASSYLAGEDTYSNQPQHF.

CDR3 region: CASSDQTRSRVGEKLFF. Written as DNA, the CDR3 is TGTGCCAGCAGCGACCAGACCCGGAGCAGGGTAGGCGAAAAACTGTTTTTT. The chain links TRBV7-9 to TRBJ1-4; tentative D call: TRBD1 (5 bases). This CDR3 region has 17 residues. Germline V CDR1 and CDR2: SEHNR, FQNEAQ (reference sequence). V was clipped by 5 bases and J by 8 bases, with 24 bases between them.

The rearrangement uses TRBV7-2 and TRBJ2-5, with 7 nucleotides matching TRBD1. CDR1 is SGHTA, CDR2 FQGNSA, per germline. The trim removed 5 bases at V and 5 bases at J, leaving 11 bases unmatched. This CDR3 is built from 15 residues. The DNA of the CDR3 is TGTGCCAGCAGCGGACAGGTGACCCCTCAGGAGACCCAGTACTTC. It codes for CASSGQVTPQETQYF.

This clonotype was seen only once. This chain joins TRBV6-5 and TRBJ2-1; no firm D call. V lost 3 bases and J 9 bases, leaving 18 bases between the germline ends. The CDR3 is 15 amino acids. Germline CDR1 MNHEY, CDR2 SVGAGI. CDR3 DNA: TGTGCCAGCAGTTATATGGACGGAGCTCCGAGTGAGCAGTTCTTC. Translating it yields CASSYMDGAPSEQFF.

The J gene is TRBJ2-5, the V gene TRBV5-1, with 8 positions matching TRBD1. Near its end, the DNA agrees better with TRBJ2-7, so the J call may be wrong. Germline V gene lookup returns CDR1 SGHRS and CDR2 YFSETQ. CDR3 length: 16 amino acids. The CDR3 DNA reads TGCGCCAGCAGCTTGGGGACAGGGTTTGCAGTGTACGAGCAGTACTTC. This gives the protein CASSLGTGFAVYEQYF.

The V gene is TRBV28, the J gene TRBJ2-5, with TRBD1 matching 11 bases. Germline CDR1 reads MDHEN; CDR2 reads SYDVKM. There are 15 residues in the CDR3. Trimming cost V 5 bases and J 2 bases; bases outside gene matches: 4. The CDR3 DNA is TGTGCCAGCAGTCGGACAGGGGGCAATCAAGAGACCCAGTACTTC. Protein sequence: CASSRTGGNQETQYF.

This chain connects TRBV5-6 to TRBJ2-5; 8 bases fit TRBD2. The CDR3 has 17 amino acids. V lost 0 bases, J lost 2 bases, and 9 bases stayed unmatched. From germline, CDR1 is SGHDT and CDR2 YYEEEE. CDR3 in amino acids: CASSLVSLAGRQETQYF. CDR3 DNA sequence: TGTGCCAGCAGCTTGGTGTCTCTAGCGGGTCGTCAAGAGACCCAGTACTTC.

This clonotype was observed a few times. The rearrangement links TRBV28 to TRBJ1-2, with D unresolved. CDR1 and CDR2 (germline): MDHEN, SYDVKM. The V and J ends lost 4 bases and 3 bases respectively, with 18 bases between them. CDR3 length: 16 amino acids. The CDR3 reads CASSYPPEQLHYGYTF. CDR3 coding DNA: TGTGCCAGCAGTTATCCCCCAGAACAGCTTCACTATGGCTACACCTTC.

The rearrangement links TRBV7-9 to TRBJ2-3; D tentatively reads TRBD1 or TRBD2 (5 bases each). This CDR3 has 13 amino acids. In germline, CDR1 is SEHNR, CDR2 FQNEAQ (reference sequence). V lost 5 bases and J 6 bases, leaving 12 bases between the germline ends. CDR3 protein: CASSPAEGDTQYF. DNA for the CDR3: TGTGCCAGCAGCCCAGCCGAGGGGGATACGCAGTATTTT. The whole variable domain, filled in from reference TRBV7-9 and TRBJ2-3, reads DTGVSQNPRHKITKRGQNVTFRCDPISEHNRLYWYRQTLGQGPEFLTYFQNEAQLEKSRLLSDRFSAERPKGSFSTLEIQRTEQGDSAMYLCASSPAEGDTQYFGPGTRLTVL.

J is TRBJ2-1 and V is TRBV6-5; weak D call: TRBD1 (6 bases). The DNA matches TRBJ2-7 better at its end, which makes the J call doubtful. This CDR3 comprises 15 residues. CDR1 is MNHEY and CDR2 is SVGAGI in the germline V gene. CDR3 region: CASSYLQGTYNEQYF. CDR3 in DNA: TGTGCCAGCAGTTATCTCCAGGGGACCTACAATGAGCAGTACTTC.

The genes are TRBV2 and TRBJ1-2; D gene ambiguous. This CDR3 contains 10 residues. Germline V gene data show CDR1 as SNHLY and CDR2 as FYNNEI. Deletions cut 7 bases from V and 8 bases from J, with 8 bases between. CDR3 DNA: TGTGCCAGCAAGGTAGACGGCTACACCTTC. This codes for CASKVDGYTF.

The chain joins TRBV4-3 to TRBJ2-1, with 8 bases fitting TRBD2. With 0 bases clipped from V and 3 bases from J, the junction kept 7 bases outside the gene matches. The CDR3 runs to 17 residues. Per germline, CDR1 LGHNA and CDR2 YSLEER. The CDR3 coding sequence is TGCGCCAGCAGCCAAGACTACCGGGGGGGCTTCTACAATGAGCAGTTCTTC. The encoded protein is CASSQDYRGGFYNEQFF.

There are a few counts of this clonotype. The CDR3 DNA reads TGTGCCATCAGTGAAGGGGCAGGGAAAGGCTACGAGCAGTACTTC. This translates into CAISEGAGKGYEQYF. The V and J genes are TRBV10-3 and TRBJ2-5; possible D gene TRBD1, 5 bases. The J call may be faulty, since TRBJ2-7 better matches the DNA end. This CDR3 spans 15 amino acids. CDR1 and CDR2 (germline): ENHRY, SYGVKD.

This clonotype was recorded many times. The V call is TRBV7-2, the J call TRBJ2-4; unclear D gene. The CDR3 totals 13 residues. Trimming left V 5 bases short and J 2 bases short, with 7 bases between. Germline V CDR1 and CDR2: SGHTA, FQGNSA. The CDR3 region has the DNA TGTGCCAGCAGCACCGGCCCCAAAAACATTCAGTACTTC. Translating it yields CASSTGPKNIQYF.

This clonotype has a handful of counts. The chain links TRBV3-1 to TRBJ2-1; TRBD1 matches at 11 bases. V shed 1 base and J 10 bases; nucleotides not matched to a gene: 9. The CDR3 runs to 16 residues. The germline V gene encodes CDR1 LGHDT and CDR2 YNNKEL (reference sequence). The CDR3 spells CASSQGWDRGTLEQFF. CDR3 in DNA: TGTGCCAGCAGCCAAGGATGGGACAGGGGGACCCTCGAGCAGTTCTTC.

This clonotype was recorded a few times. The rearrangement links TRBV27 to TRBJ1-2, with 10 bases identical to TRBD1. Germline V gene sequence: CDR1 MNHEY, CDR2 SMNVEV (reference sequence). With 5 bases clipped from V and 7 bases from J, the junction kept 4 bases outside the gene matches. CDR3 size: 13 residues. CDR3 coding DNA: TGTGCCAGCAGTGCCCGGGACAGGGGTGGCTACACCTTC. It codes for CASSARDRGGYTF.